The present entry profiles one TCR beta chain with its context. The data derive from a study of blood T cell repertoires in COVID-19. The CDR3 extends over 16 amino acids. Germline loops: CDR1 SGHRS, CDR2 YFSETQ. Losses at the gene ends were 1 base for V and 4 bases for J; bases not matched to a gene: 4. Assay: immunoSEQ multiplex PCR; the TCRdb copy retains only in-frame clones and omits some. The table shows some 62,000 clones, with about 90% occurring only once. This TCR was recovered from a human donor in a cohort sampled during active COVID-19. The chain joins TRBV5-1 to TRBJ2-3; 12 bases match TRBD2. The material sequenced was peripheral blood. The CDR3 region is CASSLSASGGADTQYF. The CDR3 nucleotides are TGCGCCAGCAGCTTGTCTGCTAGCGGGGGGGCAGATACGCAGTATTTT.